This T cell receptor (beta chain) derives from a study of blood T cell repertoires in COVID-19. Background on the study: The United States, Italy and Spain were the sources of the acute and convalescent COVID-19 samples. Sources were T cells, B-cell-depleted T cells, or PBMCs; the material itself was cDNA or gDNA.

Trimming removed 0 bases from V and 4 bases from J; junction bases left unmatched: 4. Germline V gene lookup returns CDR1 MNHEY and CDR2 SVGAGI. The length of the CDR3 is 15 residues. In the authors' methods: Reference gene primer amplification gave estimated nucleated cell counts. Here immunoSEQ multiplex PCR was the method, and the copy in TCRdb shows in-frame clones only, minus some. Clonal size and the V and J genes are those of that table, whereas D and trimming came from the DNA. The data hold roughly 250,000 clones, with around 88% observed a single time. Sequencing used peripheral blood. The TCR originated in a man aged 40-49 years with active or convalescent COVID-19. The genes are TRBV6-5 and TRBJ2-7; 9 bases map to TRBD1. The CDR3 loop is CASSYSGTGTYEQYF. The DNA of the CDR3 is TGTGCCAGCAGTTACTCCGGGACAGGGACATACGAGCAGTACTTC.